Below are 6 T cell receptor beta chains sequenced from a single sample in a study of T cell responses to AZD1222 COVID-19 vaccine. The protocol was immunoSEQ multiplex PCR, while the TCRdb copy is restricted to in-frame clones and leaves out a portion. The table includes over 100,000 clones, about nine tenths detected once. This specimen consisted of peripheral blood, obtained 28 days after the second AZD1222 dose. These receptors all come from an adult who received the AZD1222 COVID-19 vaccine.

The chain is built from TRBV2 and TRBJ1-6, with 9 bases lining up with TRBD1. V lost 6 bases, J lost 7 bases, and 10 bases stayed unmatched. CDR1 SNHLY and CDR2 FYNNEI come from the germline V gene. The CDR3 loop spans 16 amino acids. CDR3 nucleotides: TGTGCCAGCAGGGGACAGGGCCCACGTCGAAATTCACCCCTCCACTTT. Translated: CASRGQGPRRNSPLHF.

This chain joins TRBV6-1 and TRBJ2-7, with D perhaps TRBD1 (6 bases). Germline CDR1 and CDR2: MNHNS and SASEGT. V was shortened by 6 bases and J by 6 bases, with 21 bases between the two germline ends. CDR3 length equals 15 residues. CDR3 nucleotide sequence: TGTGCCAGCAGCGTTAACAGGGAAGTGCTCGGCGAGCAGTACTTC. Translation gives CASSVNREVLGEQYF.

The CDR3 protein is CASSLGDPGDEQYF. CDR3 coding DNA: TGTGCCAGCAGCTTAGGGGACCCGGGGGACGAGCAGTACTTC. The rearrangement joins TRBV7-6 to TRBJ2-7, with a weak D call TRBD2 (6 bases). V lost 1 base and J lost 5, with 12 bases in between. The CDR3 covers 14 residues. Germline V CDR1 and CDR2: SGHVS, FNYEAQ.

The chain uses TRBV11-2 and TRBJ1-1; 7 nucleotides line up with TRBD1. The CDR3 loop spans 14 amino acids. In germline, CDR1 is SGHAT, CDR2 FQNNGV. V dropped 8 bases and J dropped 7; count of bases not matched to a gene: 13. The CDR3 sequence: CASGPAAGGVEAFF. The DNA of the CDR3 is TGTGCCAGCGGCCCCGCAGCAGGGGGAGTTGAAGCTTTCTTT.

V is TRBV10-3 and J is TRBJ2-1, with TRBD2 as a possible D gene (6 bases). Germline-derived CDR1 and CDR2 are ENHRY and SYGVKD. The CDR3 length is 14 residues. The germline V and J ends were trimmed by 7 bases and 4 bases, with 14 bases remaining between them. The CDR3 sequence is CAITKGLTYNEQFF. DNA of the CDR3: TGTGCCATCACCAAGGGACTGACTTACAATGAGCAGTTCTTC.

In DNA form, the CDR3 reads TGTGCCAGCAGCTTAGTGGGGGGCTTCCCTAGCACAGATACGCAGTATTTT. It encodes CASSLVGGFPSTDTQYF. The chain recombines TRBV7-8 with TRBJ2-3, with D tentatively TRBD1 or TRBD2 (6 bases each). Trimming left V 1 base short and J 0 bases short, with 14 bases between. Germline V gene data show CDR1 as SGHVS and CDR2 as FQNEAQ. The CDR3 runs to 17 residues.